This TCR beta chain is drawn from a study of T cell responses to AZD1222 COVID-19 vaccine. Clones were read by immunoSEQ multiplex PCR, and TCRdb kept only the in-frame ones, dropping some. The profile shows fewer than 120,000 clones, roughly 90% of them singletons. The V and J ends lost 5 bases and 0 bases respectively, with 12 bases between them. The CDR3 is 16 amino acids. Germline CDR1 is SGDLS and CDR2 is YYNGEE. Sequenced here: peripheral blood, sampled 28 days after the second AZD1222 dose. This TCR was recovered from an adult who received the AZD1222 COVID-19 vaccine. This chain links TRBV9 with TRBJ1-6; TRBD1 is a possible D gene (6 bases). For the CDR3, the DNA is TGTGCCAGCAGTGGGACACCAAGCTCCTATAATTCACCCCTCCACTTT. Translated: CASSGTPSSYNSPLHF.